Detailed here is one T cell receptor beta chain. Its antigen is unidentified. The entry originates in a study of cytomegalovirus exposure and HLA in healthy donors. Whole-study findings and limits: Owing to their indistinguishability, certain V segments, notably TRBV6-2 and TRBV6-3, were excluded.

The PCR ran on 60 Vbeta and 13 Jbeta primers. The table came from immunoSEQ multiplex PCR; TCRdb's copy has only in-frame clones and leaves some out. Of a few hundred thousand clones listed, about four fifths are singletons. CDR1 GTSNPN and CDR2 SVGIG come from the germline V gene (reference sequence). Trimming stripped 0 bases from V and 4 bases from J, with 10 bases between. This CDR3 region has 14 residues. The TCR originated in a woman aged 50 to 60 in good health and CMV-seropositive. The sample taken for sequencing was PBMCs. The chain combines TRBV30 with TRBJ1-5, with D possibly matching TRBD1 (5 bases). CDR3 amino acids: CAWSVRGSNQPQHF. In nucleotides, the CDR3 is TGTGCCTGGAGTGTAAGGGGATCAAATCAGCCCCAGCATTTT.